These 7 T cell receptor beta chains share one sample of origin, sequenced in a study of cytomegalovirus exposure and HLA in healthy donors. The PCR contained 60 Vbeta and 13 Jbeta primers. Clones were read by immunoSEQ multiplex PCR, and TCRdb kept only the in-frame ones, dropping some. Among fewer than 200,000 clones listed, roughly 79% were seen once. Sequenced input: PBMCs. Receptors originate from a woman under 30 in good health and CMV-seropositive.

This sequence joins TRBV6-6 and TRBJ2-1; D is ambiguous. Germline V gene lookup returns CDR1 MNHNY and CDR2 SVGAGI (reference sequence). The CDR3 extends over 13 amino acids. The V end lost 2 bases, the J end lost 8 bases, and 10 bases lay between the germline ends. The chain's CDR3 is CASSYQQSYEQFF. As DNA, the CDR3 is TGTGCCAGCAGTTACCAACAGTCCTATGAGCAGTTCTTC.

This clone was observed once. This sequence joins TRBV20-1 and TRBJ1-2, with a weak D call TRBD1 (5 bases). Between the trimmed V and J ends, which lost 2 bases and 8 bases, there was a span of 9 bases. The CDR3 is made up of 11 amino acids. From germline, CDR1 is DFQATT and CDR2 SNEGSKA (reference sequence). CDR3 DNA: TGCAGTGCTAGACCAGGGTACGGCTACACCTTC. The encoded protein is CSARPGYGYTF.

This chain joins TRBV7-9 and TRBJ1-1; possible D gene TRBD1, 6 bases. Germline CDR1 SEHNR, CDR2 FQNEAQ (reference sequence). The V and J ends lost 6 bases and 7 bases respectively, with 15 bases between them. The CDR3 is 13 amino acids. The CDR3 spells CASSNGGAGEAFF. In DNA form, the CDR3 reads TGTGCCAGCAGTAACGGGGGGGCAGGTGAAGCTTTCTTT.

J is TRBJ2-1 and V is TRBV19, with D maybe TRBD2 (6 bases). Trimming pared 2 bases from V and 8 bases from J, leaving 13 bases between. The CDR3 runs to 14 residues. The V gene's germline CDR1 is LNHDA and CDR2 SQIVND (reference sequence). The CDR3 loop is CASSIPGSYDEQFF. CDR3 DNA sequence: TGTGCCAGTAGTATACCCGGGAGTTACGATGAGCAGTTCTTC.

The V gene is TRBV27, the J gene TRBJ2-7; maybe TRBD2 (5 bases). Germline assignment: CDR1 MNHEY and CDR2 SMNVEV (reference sequence). The CDR3 consists of 13 residues. V was cut by 5 bases and J by 3 bases, with 11 bases left in between. CDR3 sequence (DNA): TGTGCCAGCAGTCTTGACCGGGACTACGAGCAGTACTTC. Translating it yields CASSLDRDYEQYF.

J is TRBJ2-2 and V is TRBV27, with a weak D call TRBD2 (6 bases). CDR3 length equals 17 residues. Germline loops: CDR1 MNHEY, CDR2 SMNVEV (reference sequence). Trimming took off 7 bases at V and 3 bases at J, with 21 bases between the two ends. This CDR3 reads CASITPAGGVDTGELFF. The DNA of the CDR3 is TGTGCCAGCATCACACCTGCGGGCGGGGTAGACACCGGGGAGCTGTTTTTT.

CDR3 bases: TGTGCCAGCAGCCGGACAGGGGGCAATTATCACGAGCAGTACTTC. Protein sequence: CASSRTGGNYHEQYF. This rearrangement joins TRBV7-6 to TRBJ2-7, with 11 nucleotides matching TRBD1. This CDR3 contains 15 residues. The V segment lost 5 bases and the J segment 5 bases; nucleotides outside the gene matches: 8. Germline-derived CDR1 and CDR2 are SGHVS and FNYEAQ. The full variable domain, its missing parts supplied by reference TRBV7-6 and TRBJ2-7, is GAGVSQSPRYKVTKRGQDVALRCDPISGHVSLYWYRQALGQGPEFLTYFNYEAQQDKSGLPNDRFSAERPEGSISTLTIQRTEQRDSAMYRCASSRTGGNYHEQYFGPGTRLTVT.